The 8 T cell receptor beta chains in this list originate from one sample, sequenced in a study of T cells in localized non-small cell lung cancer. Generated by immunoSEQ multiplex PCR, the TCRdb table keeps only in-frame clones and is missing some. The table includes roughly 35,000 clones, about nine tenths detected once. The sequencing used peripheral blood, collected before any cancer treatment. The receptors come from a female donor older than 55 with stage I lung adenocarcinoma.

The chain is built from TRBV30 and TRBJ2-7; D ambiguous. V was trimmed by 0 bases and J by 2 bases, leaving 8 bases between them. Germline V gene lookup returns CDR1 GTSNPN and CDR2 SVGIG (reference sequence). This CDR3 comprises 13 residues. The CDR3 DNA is TGTGCCTGGAGTGTACAATCGACCTACGAGCAGTACTTC. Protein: CAWSVQSTYEQYF.

The CDR3, as DNA: TGTGCCAGCAGCCTCGGGACAGGCGATGGCTACACCTTC. Protein product: CASSLGTGDGYTF. This chain links TRBV7-2 with TRBJ1-2, with 8 bases that match TRBD1. This CDR3 has 13 amino acids. V lost 5 bases, J lost 6 bases, and 5 bases stayed unmatched. CDR1 is SGHTA, CDR2 FQGNSA, per germline.

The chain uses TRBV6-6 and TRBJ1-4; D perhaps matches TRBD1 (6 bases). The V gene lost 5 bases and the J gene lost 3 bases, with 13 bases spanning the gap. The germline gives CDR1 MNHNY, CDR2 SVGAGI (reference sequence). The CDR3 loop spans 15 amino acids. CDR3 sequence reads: CASSAYRAANEKLFF. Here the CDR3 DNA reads TGTGCCAGCAGTGCCTACAGGGCGGCTAATGAAAAACTGTTTTTT.

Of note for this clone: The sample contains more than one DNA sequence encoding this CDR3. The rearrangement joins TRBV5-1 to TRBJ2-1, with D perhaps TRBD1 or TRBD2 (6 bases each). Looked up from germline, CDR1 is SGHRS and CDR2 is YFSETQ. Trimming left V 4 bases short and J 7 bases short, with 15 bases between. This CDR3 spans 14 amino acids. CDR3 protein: CASSLATGLNEQFF. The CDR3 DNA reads TGCGCCAGCAGCCTAGCGACAGGACTGAATGAGCAGTTCTTC.

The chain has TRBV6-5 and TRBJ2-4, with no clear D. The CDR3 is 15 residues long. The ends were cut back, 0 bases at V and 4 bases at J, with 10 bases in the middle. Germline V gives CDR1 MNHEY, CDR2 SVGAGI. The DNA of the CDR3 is TGTGCCAGCAGTTACTCTCCGCAGCAGAAAAACATTCAGTACTTC. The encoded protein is CASSYSPQQKNIQYF.

The CDR3 sequence is CASSFSNPGTASYEQYF. The CDR3 DNA is TGTGCCAGCAGCTTCAGCAATCCCGGGACAGCCTCCTACGAGCAGTACTTC. The chain links TRBV11-2 to TRBJ2-5, with 7 positions matching TRBD1. Judging by the DNA end, TRBJ2-7 fits better; the J call may be wrong. The germline CDR1 and CDR2 sequences are SGHAT and FQNNGV. This CDR3 contains 17 residues.

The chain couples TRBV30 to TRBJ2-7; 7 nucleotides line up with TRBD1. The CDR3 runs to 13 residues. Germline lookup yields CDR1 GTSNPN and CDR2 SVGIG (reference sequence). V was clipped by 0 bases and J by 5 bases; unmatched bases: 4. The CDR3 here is CAWSVDRANEQYF. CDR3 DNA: TGTGCCTGGAGTGTAGACAGGGCCAACGAGCAGTACTTC. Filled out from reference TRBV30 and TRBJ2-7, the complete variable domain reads SQTIHQWPATLVQPVGSPLSLECTVEGTSNPNLYWYRQAAGRGLQLLFYSVGIGQISSEVPQNLSASRPQDRQFILSSKKLLLSDSGFYLCAWSVDRANEQYFGPGTRLTVT.

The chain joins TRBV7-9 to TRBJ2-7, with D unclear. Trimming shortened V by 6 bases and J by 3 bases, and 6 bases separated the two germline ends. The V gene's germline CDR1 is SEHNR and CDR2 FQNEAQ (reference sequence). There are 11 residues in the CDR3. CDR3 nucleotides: TGTGCCAGCAGTCTAAACTACGAGCAGTACTTC. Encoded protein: CASSLNYEQYF.